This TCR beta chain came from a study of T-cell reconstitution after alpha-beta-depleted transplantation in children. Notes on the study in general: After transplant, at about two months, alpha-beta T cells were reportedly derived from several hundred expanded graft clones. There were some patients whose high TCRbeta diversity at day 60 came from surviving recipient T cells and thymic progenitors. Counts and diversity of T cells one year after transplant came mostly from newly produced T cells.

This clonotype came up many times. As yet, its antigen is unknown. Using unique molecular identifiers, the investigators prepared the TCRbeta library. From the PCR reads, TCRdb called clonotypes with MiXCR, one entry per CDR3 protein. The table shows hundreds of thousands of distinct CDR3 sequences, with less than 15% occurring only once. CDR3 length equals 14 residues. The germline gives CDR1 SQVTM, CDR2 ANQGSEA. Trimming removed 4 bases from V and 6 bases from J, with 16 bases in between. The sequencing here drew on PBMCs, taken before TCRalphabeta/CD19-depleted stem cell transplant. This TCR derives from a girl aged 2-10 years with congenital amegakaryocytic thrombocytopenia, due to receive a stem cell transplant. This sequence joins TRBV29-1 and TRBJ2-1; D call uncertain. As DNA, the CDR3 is TGCAGCGTTGTATGGCAGAATGGGCCCAATGAGCAGTTCTTC. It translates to CSVVWQNGPNEQFF.